The source of this TCR beta chain is a study of OX40 agonist ivuxolimab in advanced cancers. Study-wide results and caveats: Which antigen the expanded peripheral T cells recognized is unknown. Among the lowest peripheral clonal expansion occurred in 0.1-3.0 mg/kg partial responders.

CDR1 and CDR2 from the germline V gene are SGHTS and YDEGEE. Between the trimmed V and J ends, which lost 0 bases and 8 bases, there was a span of 12 bases. The CDR3 totals 14 residues. Sequenced by immunoSEQ multiplex PCR; TCRdb stores in-frame clones only, minus some. This table has just over 35,000 clones, 84% appearing once. As regards this clone: What it binds is unknown.

The rearrangement links TRBV5-8 to TRBJ2-1, with D possibly matching TRBD1 (6 bases). The sequence was collected from an adult with an advanced solid tumor such as melanoma, head and neck, liver or kidney cancer. The sequences come from CD4+ or CD8+ T cells sorted from blood, collected in a trial of the OX40 agonist ivuxolimab. The CDR3 nucleotides are TGTGCCAGCAGCTTGGTTTTTCCAGGGGATGAGCAGTTCTTC. It codes for CASSLVFPGDEQFF.